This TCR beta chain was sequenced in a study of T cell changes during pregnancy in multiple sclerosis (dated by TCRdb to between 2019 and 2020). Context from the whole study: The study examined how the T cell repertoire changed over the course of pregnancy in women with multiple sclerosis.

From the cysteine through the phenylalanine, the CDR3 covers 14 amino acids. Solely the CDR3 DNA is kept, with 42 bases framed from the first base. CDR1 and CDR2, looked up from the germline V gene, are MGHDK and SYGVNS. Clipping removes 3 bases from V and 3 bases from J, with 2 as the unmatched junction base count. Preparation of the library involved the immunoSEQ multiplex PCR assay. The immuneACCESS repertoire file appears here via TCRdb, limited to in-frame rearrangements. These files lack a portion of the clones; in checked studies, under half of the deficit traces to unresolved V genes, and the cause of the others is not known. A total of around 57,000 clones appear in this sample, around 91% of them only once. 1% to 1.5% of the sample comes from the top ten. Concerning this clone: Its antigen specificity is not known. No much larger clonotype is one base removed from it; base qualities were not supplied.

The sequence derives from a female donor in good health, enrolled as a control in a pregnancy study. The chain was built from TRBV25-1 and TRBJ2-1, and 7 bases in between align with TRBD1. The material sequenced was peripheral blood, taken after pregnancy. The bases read TGTGCCAGCAGTGATCGGGACAGCTACAATGAGCAGTTCTTC. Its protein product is CASSDRDSYNEQFF.